Listed below are T cell receptor beta chains from one sample, sequenced in a study of shared clonotypes between healthy human individuals. Method: immunoSEQ multiplex PCR; TCRdb's copy keeps in-frame clones and lacks some. Of 500,000 to 700,000 clones in the sample, roughly 95% were seen once. The sample was naive CD8+ T cells sorted from blood. Receptors originate from a woman in her thirties in good health. CDR3s include the opening cysteine and the closing phenylalanine or tryptophan. D genes are given only for firm matches. Clone sizes are given selectively: once, few, many, or a class where the clone is expanded.

J gene: TRBJ2-1
clone size: NA
V gene: TRBV25-1
D gene: TRBD2
CDR3 protein: CASSESTGGYNEQFF
CDR3 DNA: TGTGCCAGCAGTGAATCGACGGGAGGGTACAATGAGCAGTTCTTC

J gene: TRBJ2-3
clone size: NA
V gene: TRBV5-4
D gene: NA
CDR3 protein: CASSLGLGGTDTQYF
CDR3 DNA: TGTGCCAGCAGCTTGGGGCTAGGTGGCACAGATACGCAGTATTTT

J gene: TRBJ2-3
clone size: NA
V gene: TRBV19
D gene: NA
CDR3 protein: CATRRGDTQYF
CDR3 DNA: TGTGCCACACGCCGGGGAGATACGCAGTATTTT

J gene: TRBJ1-1
clone size: NA
V gene: TRBV5-1
D gene: NA
CDR3 protein: CASSLEGGTEAFF
CDR3 DNA: TGCGCCAGCAGCTTGGAGGGAGGCACTGAAGCTTTCTTT

J gene: TRBJ2-1
clone size: NA
V gene: TRBV13
D gene: TRBD2
CDR3 protein: CASSPGGLAVPNEQFF
CDR3 DNA: TGTGCCAGCAGCCCAGGGGGACTAGCGGTACCCAATGAGCAGTTCTTC

J gene: TRBJ1-1
clone size: NA
V gene: TRBV27
D gene: NA
CDR3 protein: CASSLVGGGTEAFF
CDR3 DNA: TGTGCCAGCAGTTTAGTGGGGGGAGGCACTGAAGCTTTCTTT

J gene: TRBJ2-1
clone size: NA
V gene: TRBV4-1
D gene: NA
CDR3 protein: CASSQEPASSYNEQFF
CDR3 DNA: TGCGCCAGCAGCCAAGAACCGGCCAGCTCCTACAATGAGCAGTTCTTC

J gene: TRBJ2-7
clone size: once
V gene: TRBV6-1
D gene: TRBD2
CDR3 protein: CASSRREGLGEQYF
CDR3 DNA: TGTGCCAGCAGTAGACGGGAGGGCCTTGGAGAGCAGTACTTC

J gene: TRBJ2-1
clone size: NA
V gene: TRBV7-9
D gene: NA
CDR3 protein: CASSPLPLAEYYNEQFF
CDR3 DNA: TGTGCCAGCAGCCCGTTACCGTTAGCGGAGTACTACAATGAGCAGTTCTTC

J gene: TRBJ2-5
clone size: NA
V gene: TRBV5-1
D gene: NA
CDR3 protein: CASSPRGGVQETQYF
CDR3 DNA: TGCGCCAGCAGCCCCCGGGGTGGAGTCCAAGAGACCCAGTACTTC

J gene: TRBJ1-1
clone size: NA
V gene: TRBV27
D gene: NA
CDR3 protein: CASSTRQGWGTEAFF
CDR3 DNA: TGTGCCAGCAGTACACGCCAGGGGTGGGGCACTGAAGCTTTCTTT

J gene: TRBJ1-5
clone size: NA
V gene: TRBV2
D gene: NA
CDR3 protein: CASRDTSYQPQHF
CDR3 DNA: TGTGCCAGCAGAGACACGAGTTATCAGCCCCAGCATTTT

J gene: TRBJ1-2
clone size: NA
V gene: TRBV28
D gene: NA
CDR3 protein: CASSARTVHHANYGYTF
CDR3 DNA: TGTGCCAGCAGCGCCCGGACAGTTCATCATGCGAACTATGGCTACACCTTC

J gene: TRBJ2-7
clone size: NA
V gene: TRBV28
D gene: NA
CDR3 protein: CASSLSGRRLDLYEQYF
CDR3 DNA: TGTGCCAGCAGTTTATCGGGACGTAGATTGGACCTCTACGAGCAGTACTTC

J gene: TRBJ1-1
clone size: NA
V gene: TRBV5-4
D gene: NA
CDR3 protein: CASSPGPGTTEAFF
CDR3 DNA: TGTGCCAGCAGCCCGGGACCGGGAACAACTGAAGCTTTCTTT

J gene: TRBJ2-5
clone size: NA
V gene: TRBV7-9
D gene: NA
CDR3 protein: CASSLAGGQETQYF
CDR3 DNA: TGTGCCAGCAGCTTAGCGGGAGGACAAGAGACCCAGTACTTC

J gene: TRBJ1-5
clone size: NA
V gene: TRBV19
D gene: TRBD1
CDR3 protein: CASSIVPGQNQPQHF
CDR3 DNA: TGTGCCAGTAGTATTGTCCCGGGACAGAATCAGCCCCAGCATTTT

J gene: TRBJ2-7
clone size: NA
V gene: TRBV9
D gene: TRBD2
CDR3 protein: CASSVSSGSSYEQYF
CDR3 DNA: TGTGCCAGCAGCGTGAGTAGCGGGAGCTCCTACGAGCAGTACTTC

J gene: TRBJ2-4
clone size: NA
V gene: TRBV6-6
D gene: NA
CDR3 protein: CASSYSISLGANIQYF
CDR3 DNA: TGTGCCAGCAGTTACTCGATCAGCTTGGGTGCAAACATTCAGTACTTC

J gene: TRBJ2-7
clone size: NA
V gene: TRBV6-1
D gene: NA
CDR3 protein: CASSETSSYEQYF
CDR3 DNA: TGTGCCAGCAGTGAAACCAGCAGCTACGAGCAGTACTTC